This T cell receptor (beta chain) was recovered during a study of regulatory T cells in long-lasting Graves disease. General study points: Shared public clonotypes totalled roughly 2,500 in persistent patients, compared with just under 1,000 in new patients.

This clonotype was seen many times. The antigen is unknown. The authors built TCR beta libraries using iRepertoire HTBI primers and Arm-PCR of CDR3 regions. TCRdb redid the calling of the multiplex PCR reads with MiXCR, one entry per CDR3 protein. This sample has some 490,000 distinct CDR3 sequences, with 12% found just once. This CDR3 has 16 residues. Trimming stripped 2 bases from V and 0 bases from J, with 14 bases between. Per the germline V gene, CDR1 is DFQATT and CDR2 is SNEGSKA (reference sequence). Time point given: newly diagnosed GD, antithyroid drugs for less than 3 months. Construction of the TCR library relied on RNA isolated from PBMCs. This same sample was also taken into another study, of T cells in Graves' hyperthyroidism and ophthalmopathy. As that study records: For Graves' hyperthyroidism to be stable, ophthalmopathy could not progress within 18 months. In patients aged 18 to 65, hyperthyroidism was newly diagnosed, with duration under 2 months. The HTBI primer set was used in a first-round RT-PCR of the TCR CDR3.

This chain connects TRBV20-1 to TRBJ2-1; D is perhaps TRBD1 (8 bases). This receptor was identified in a woman aged 25-40 years with Graves disease. The sample in question was peripheral blood mononuclear cells (PBMCs), obtained at new diagnosis, from a patient treated with antithyroid drugs. The CDR3 region is CSARSSGTGSYNEQFF. The CDR3 nucleotides are TGCAGTGCTAGATCCAGCGGGACAGGCTCCTACAATGAGCAGTTCTTC.